The 14 T cell receptor beta chains given below trace back to one sample, sequenced in a study of cytomegalovirus exposure and HLA in healthy donors. It was with 60 Vbeta and 13 Jbeta primers that the PCR ran. Data came from immunoSEQ multiplex PCR; TCRdb stores just in-frame clones and leaves some out. Here the sample spans hundreds of thousands of clones, 85% being singletons. The sequenced sample consisted of PBMCs. The receptors originated from a girl aged 2 to 10 in good health and CMV-seronegative.

This clone has just one count. This chain links TRBV10-2 with TRBJ2-7; 7 nucleotides agree with TRBD1. The length of the CDR3 is 15 residues. The ends lost 6 bases at V and 2 bases at J; junction bases unmatched: 10. Germline CDR1 reads WSHSY; CDR2 reads SAAADI. As DNA, the CDR3 is TGCGCCAGCAGACCCACAGGGGCCGAGGCCTACGAGCAGTACTTC. Its translation is CASRPTGAEAYEQYF.

A few counts support this clone. V usage is TRBV19 and J usage is TRBJ1-2; perhaps TRBD1 as D (6 bases). The CDR3 consists of 15 residues. The V gene's germline CDR1 is LNHDA and CDR2 SQIVND (reference sequence). The V gene lost 5 bases and the J gene lost 7 bases, with 20 bases spanning the gap. CDR3 sequence: CASSSTGGDVGGYTF. In DNA, the CDR3 is TGTGCCAGTAGTTCGACAGGAGGAGATGTGGGTGGCTACACCTTC.

The CDR3 DNA reads as TGTGCCAGCAGTGAGGAGGGGCTCTCTGGAAACACCATATATTTT. Amino acids: CASSEEGLSGNTIYF. The chain is built from TRBV2 and TRBJ1-3, with D perhaps TRBD1 (5 bases). Germline V gene sequence: CDR1 SNHLY, CDR2 FYNNEI. This CDR3 spans 15 amino acids. Trimming stripped 3 bases from V and 0 bases from J, with 9 bases between.

This chain connects TRBV7-9 to TRBJ2-3; weak D call: TRBD2 (6 bases). Germline assignment: CDR1 SEHNR and CDR2 FQNEAQ (reference sequence). Trimming cost V 5 bases and J 6 bases, with 12 bases left between them. The CDR3 runs 13 residues. CDR3 in DNA: TGTGCCAGCAGCCGTTCCGCGGGGGATACGCAGTATTTT. This codes for CASSRSAGDTQYF.

The chain recombines TRBV16 with TRBJ2-5; D is ambiguous. The V and J ends lost 4 bases and 4 bases respectively, with 7 bases between them. The CDR3 contains 12 residues. Germline V gene lookup returns CDR1 KGHSY and CDR2 FQNENV. The CDR3 bases are TGTGCCAGCAGCCCCTCTCGAGAGACCCAGTACTTC. Translation: CASSPSRETQYF.

The chain employs TRBV29-1 and TRBJ2-2, with 9 bases matching TRBD2. Germline CDR1 and CDR2: SQVTM and ANQGSEA. V shed 7 bases and J 2 bases; nucleotides not matched to a gene: 8. This CDR3 contains 15 residues. This CDR3 reads CSAGSGRFNTGELFF. The CDR3 bases are TGCAGCGCCGGTAGCGGGAGATTTAACACCGGGGAGCTGTTTTTT.

Here the CDR3 reads CASSWGGGSNQPQHF. The CDR3 coding sequence is TGTGCCAGTAGTTGGGGTGGGGGCAGCAATCAGCCCCAGCATTTT. The chain employs TRBV19 and TRBJ1-5, with D maybe TRBD1 (6 bases). Germline V lookup: CDR1 LNHDA, CDR2 SQIVND (reference sequence). CDR3 size: 15 residues. Trimming cost V 5 bases and J 1 base, with 12 bases left between them.

V gene TRBV7-9 combines with J gene TRBJ1-1; a possible D gene is TRBD1 (6 bases). V lost 7 bases and J 0 bases, leaving 15 bases between the germline ends. Germline V gene data show CDR1 as SEHNR and CDR2 as FQNEAQ (reference sequence). The CDR3 is 15 residues long. The CDR3 bases are TGTGCCAGCAACTATGACAGGCAGATGAACACTGAAGCTTTCTTT. Encoded protein: CASNYDRQMNTEAFF. The full variable domain, with the rest looked up from reference TRBV7-9 and TRBJ1-1, is DTGVSQNPRHKITKRGQNVTFRCDPISEHNRLYWYRQTLGQGPEFLTYFQNEAQLEKSRLLSDRFSAERPKGSFSTLEIQRTEQGDSAMYLCASNYDRQMNTEAFFGQGTRLTVV.

Of note for this clone: Germline is not matched at one junction end, which may reflect a read error. The chain uses TRBV19 and TRBJ2-1; 8 nucleotides match TRBD1. This CDR3 is built from 14 residues. Germline V CDR1 and CDR2: LNHDA, SQIVND (reference sequence). For the CDR3, the DNA is TGTGCCAGTAGTATTGGACAGGGCATCAATCAGCAGTTCTTC. Its protein is CASSIGQGINQQFF.

J is TRBJ2-2 and V is TRBV25-1, with D possibly matching TRBD1 (5 bases). Trimming cost V 3 bases and J 7 bases, with 15 bases left between them. This CDR3 has 15 residues. The V gene's germline CDR1 is MGHDK and CDR2 SYGVNS. For the CDR3, the DNA is TGTGCCAGCAGTGAGACCCCTGAAGGGGTCGGGGAGCTGTTTTTT. Translation: CASSETPEGVGELFF. Variable domain in full (rest from reference TRBV25-1 and TRBJ2-2): EADIYQTPRYLVIGTGKKITLECSQTMGHDKMYWYQQDPGMELHLIHYSYGVNSTEKGDLSSESTVSRIRTEHFPLTLESARPSHTSQYLCASSETPEGVGELFFGEGSRLTVL.

This chain connects TRBV7-6 to TRBJ2-5; weak D call: TRBD2 (6 bases). Trimming took 0 bases from V and 1 from J, leaving 12 bases between them. Per germline, CDR1 SGHVS and CDR2 FNYEAQ. This CDR3 contains 16 residues. The DNA for the CDR3 is TGTGCCAGCAGCTTAGCAGGAACTAGCATCCAAGAGACCCAGTACTTC. It codes for CASSLAGTSIQETQYF.

This clone was found a few times. The chain employs TRBV6-1 and TRBJ2-1, with 12 bases fitting TRBD2. The trim removed 5 bases at V and 5 bases at J, leaving 1 base unmatched. This CDR3 has 14 amino acids. Germline CDR1 and CDR2: MNHNS and SASEGT. For the CDR3, the DNA is TGTGCCAGCAGTAGACTAGCGGGGGACAATGAGCAGTTCTTC. Protein product: CASSRLAGDNEQFF.

The J gene is TRBJ2-5, the V gene TRBV7-2; 8 bases align to TRBD2. V trimming: 5 bases; J trimming: 5 bases; junction bases outside the gene matches: 13. This CDR3 contains 16 residues. CDR1 is SGHTA and CDR2 is FQGNSA in the germline V gene. The CDR3 DNA is TGTGCCAGCAGCCTACCCGGGGGGGCCGGCTGGGAGACCCAGTACTTC. Protein sequence: CASSLPGGAGWETQYF. Looking up the rest from reference TRBV7-2 and TRBJ2-5 gives the full variable domain: GAGVSQSPSNKVTEKGKDVELRCDPISGHTALYWYRQSLGQGLEFLIYFQGNSAPDKSGLPSDRFSAERTGGSVSTLTIQRTQQEDSAVYLCASSLPGGAGWETQYFGPGTRLLVL.

This clone appeared a few times. The V call is TRBV6-5, the J call TRBJ2-7, with TRBD1 matching 12 bases. The V gene's germline CDR1 is MNHEY and CDR2 SVGAGI. V was pared by 4 bases and J by 4 bases, with 5 bases of the junction left unmatched. The CDR3 length is 15 residues. In DNA form, the CDR3 reads TGTGCCAGCAGTTTATTGGGACAGGGGGCGTACGAGCAGTACTTC. It encodes CASSLLGQGAYEQYF.